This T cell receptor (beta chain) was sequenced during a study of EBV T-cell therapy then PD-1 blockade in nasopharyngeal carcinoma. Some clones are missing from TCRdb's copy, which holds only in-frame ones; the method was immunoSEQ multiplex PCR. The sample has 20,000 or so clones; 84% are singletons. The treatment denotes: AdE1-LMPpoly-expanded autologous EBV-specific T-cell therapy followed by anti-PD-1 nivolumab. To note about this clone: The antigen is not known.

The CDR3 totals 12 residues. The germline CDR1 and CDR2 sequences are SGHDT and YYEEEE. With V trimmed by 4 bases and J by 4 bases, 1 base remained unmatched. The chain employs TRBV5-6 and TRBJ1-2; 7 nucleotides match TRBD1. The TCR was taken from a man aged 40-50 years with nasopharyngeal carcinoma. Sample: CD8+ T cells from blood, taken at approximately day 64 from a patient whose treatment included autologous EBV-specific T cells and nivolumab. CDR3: CASSRDSYGYTF. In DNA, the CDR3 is TGTGCCAGCAGCCGGGACAGCTATGGCTACACCTTC.